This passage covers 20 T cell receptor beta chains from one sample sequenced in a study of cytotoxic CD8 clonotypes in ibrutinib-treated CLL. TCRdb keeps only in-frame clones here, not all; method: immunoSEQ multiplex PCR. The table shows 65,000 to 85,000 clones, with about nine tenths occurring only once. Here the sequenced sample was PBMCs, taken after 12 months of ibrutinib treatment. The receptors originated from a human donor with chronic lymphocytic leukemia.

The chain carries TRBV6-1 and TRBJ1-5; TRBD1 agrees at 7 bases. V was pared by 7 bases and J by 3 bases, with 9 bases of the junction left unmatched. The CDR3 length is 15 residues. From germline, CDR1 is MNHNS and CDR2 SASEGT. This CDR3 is CASTRTGLLNQPQHF. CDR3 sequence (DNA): TGTGCCAGCACAAGGACAGGACTACTCAATCAGCCCCAGCATTTT.

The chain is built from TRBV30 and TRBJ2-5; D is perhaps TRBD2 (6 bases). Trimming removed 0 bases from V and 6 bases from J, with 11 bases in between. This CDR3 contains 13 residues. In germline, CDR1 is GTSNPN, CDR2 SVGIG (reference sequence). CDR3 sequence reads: CAWSVLAGKTQYF. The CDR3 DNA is TGTGCCTGGAGTGTACTGGCGGGGAAGACCCAGTACTTC.

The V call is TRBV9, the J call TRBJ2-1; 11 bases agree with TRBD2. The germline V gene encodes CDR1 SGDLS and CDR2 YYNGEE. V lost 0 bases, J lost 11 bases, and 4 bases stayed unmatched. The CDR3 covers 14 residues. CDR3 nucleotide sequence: TGTGCCAGCAGCGTAGAGGCTAGCGGGAGGAAGCAGTTCTTC. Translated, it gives CASSVEASGRKQFF.

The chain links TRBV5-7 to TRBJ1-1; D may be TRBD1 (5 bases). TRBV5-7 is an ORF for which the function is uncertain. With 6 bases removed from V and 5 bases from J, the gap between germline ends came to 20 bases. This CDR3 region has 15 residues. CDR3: CASTRGGTSDTEAFF. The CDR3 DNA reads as TGTGCCAGCACACGGGGGGGGACCTCGGATACTGAAGCTTTCTTT.

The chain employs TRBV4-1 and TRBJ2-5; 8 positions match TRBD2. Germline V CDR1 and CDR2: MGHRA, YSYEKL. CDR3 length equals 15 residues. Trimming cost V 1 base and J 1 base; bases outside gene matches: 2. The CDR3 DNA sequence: TGCGCCAGCAGCCAAGGCGGGAGGCCCCAAGAGACCCAGTACTTC. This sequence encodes CASSQGGRPQETQYF.

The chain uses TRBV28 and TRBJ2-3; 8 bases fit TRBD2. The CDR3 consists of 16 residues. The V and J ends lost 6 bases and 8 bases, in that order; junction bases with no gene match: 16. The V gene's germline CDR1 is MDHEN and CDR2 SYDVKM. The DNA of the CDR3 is TGTGCCAGCAGCCCGAAGGCTAGCGGGTGGGTGGGTACGCAGTATTTT. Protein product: CASSPKASGWVGTQYF.

The CDR3 DNA reads as TGCGCCAGCAGACCTAGCGGGAGGAGTCCCCCCCACGAGCAGTACTTC. Its protein product is CASRPSGRSPPHEQYF. The rearrangement joins TRBV5-1 to TRBJ2-7; the match to TRBD2 covers 11 bases. The CDR3 has 16 residues. V shed 5 bases, J shed 5 bases, and the junction held 12 bases outside the gene matches. From germline, CDR1 is SGHRS and CDR2 YFSETQ.

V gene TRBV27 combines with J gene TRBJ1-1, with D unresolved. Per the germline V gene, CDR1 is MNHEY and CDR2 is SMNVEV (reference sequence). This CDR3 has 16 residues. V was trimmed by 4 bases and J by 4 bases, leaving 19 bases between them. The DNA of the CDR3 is TGTGCCAGCAGTTACCGACTCCAAACCTGGGGCACTGAAGCTTTCTTT. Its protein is CASSYRLQTWGTEAFF.

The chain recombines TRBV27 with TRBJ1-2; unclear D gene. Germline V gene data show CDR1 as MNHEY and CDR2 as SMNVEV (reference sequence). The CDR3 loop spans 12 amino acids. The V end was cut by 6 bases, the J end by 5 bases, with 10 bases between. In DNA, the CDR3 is TGTGCCAGCAGCGCCTTTGGGTATGGCTACACCTTC. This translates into CASSAFGYGYTF.

The CDR3 bases are TGCAGCGTGGAGCATACAGGGGCCCCGCAGTATTTT. Its translation: CSVEHTGAPQYF. V usage is TRBV29-1 and J usage is TRBJ2-3; TRBD1 agrees at 7 bases. The CDR3 is 12 residues long. CDR1 is SQVTM, CDR2 ANQGSEA, per germline. V was clipped by 6 bases and J by 10 bases; unmatched bases: 10.

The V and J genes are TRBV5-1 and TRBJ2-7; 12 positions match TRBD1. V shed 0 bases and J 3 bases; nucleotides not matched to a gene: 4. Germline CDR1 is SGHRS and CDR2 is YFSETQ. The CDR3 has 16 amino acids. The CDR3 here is CASSLAGTGGLYEQYF. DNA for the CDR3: TGCGCCAGCAGCTTGGCTGGGACAGGGGGCCTCTACGAGCAGTACTTC.

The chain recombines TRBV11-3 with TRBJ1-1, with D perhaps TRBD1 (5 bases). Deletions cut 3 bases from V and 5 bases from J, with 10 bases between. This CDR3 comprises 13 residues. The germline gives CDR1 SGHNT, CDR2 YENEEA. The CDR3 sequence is CASSFWGGTEAFF. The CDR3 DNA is TGTGCCAGCAGCTTTTGGGGGGGTACTGAAGCTTTCTTT. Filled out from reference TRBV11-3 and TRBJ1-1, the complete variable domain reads EAGVVQSPRYKIIEKKQPVAFWCNPISGHNTLYWYLQNLGQGPELLIRYENEEAVDDSQLPKDRFSAERLKGVDSTLKIQPAELGDSAVYLCASSFWGGTEAFFGQGTRLTVV.

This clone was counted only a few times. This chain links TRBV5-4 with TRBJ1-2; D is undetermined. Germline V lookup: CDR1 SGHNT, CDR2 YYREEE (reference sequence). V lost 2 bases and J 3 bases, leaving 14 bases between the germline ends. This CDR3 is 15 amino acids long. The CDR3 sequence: CASSFGPTKDYGYTF. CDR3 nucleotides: TGTGCCAGCAGCTTCGGACCCACAAAGGACTATGGCTACACCTTC.

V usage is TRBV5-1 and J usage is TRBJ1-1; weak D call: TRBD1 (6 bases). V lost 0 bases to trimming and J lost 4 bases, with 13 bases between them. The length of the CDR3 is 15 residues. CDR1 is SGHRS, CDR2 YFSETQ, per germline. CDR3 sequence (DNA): TGCGCCAGCAGCTTGGGACAGGCCGTTGGCACTGAAGCTTTCTTT. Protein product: CASSLGQAVGTEAFF. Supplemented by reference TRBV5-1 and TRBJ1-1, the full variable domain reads KAGVTQTPRYLIKTRGQQVTLSCSPISGHRSVSWYQQTPGQGLQFLFEYFSETQRNKGNFPGRFSGRQFSNSRSEMNVSTLELGDSALYLCASSLGQAVGTEAFFGQGTRLTVV.

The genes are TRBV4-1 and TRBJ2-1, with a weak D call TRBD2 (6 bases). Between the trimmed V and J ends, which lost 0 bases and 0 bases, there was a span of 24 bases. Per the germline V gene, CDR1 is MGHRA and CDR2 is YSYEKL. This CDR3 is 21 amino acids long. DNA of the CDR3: TGCGCCAGCAGCCAAGATCCCCGGGAGTACCGTATCAGTACCTCCTACAATGAGCAGTTCTTC. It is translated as CASSQDPREYRISTSYNEQFF.

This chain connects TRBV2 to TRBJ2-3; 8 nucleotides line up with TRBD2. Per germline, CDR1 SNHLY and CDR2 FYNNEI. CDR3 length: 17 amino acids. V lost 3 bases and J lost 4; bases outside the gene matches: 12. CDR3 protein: CASSDYRAGGTADTQYF. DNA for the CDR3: TGTGCCAGCAGTGATTACCGGGCGGGAGGTACGGCAGATACGCAGTATTTT.

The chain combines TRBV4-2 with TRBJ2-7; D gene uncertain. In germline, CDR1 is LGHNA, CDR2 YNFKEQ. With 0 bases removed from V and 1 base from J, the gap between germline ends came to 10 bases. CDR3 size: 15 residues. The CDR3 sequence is CASSQDLGLSYEQYF. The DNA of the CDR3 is TGTGCCAGCAGCCAAGATCTTGGGCTGTCCTACGAGCAGTACTTC.

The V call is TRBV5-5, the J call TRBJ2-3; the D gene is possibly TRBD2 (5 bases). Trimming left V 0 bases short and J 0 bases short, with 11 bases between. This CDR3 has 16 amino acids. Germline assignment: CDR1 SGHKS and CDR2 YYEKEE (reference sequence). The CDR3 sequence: CASSLVLEGSTDTQYF. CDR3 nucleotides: TGTGCCAGCAGCTTGGTACTAGAGGGTAGCACAGATACGCAGTATTTT.

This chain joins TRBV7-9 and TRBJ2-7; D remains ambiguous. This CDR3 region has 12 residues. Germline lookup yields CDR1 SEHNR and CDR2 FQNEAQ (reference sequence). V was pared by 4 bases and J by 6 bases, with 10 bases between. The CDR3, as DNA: TGTGCCAGCAGCTCCGGCCAGCGCGAGCAGTACTTC. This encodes CASSSGQREQYF.

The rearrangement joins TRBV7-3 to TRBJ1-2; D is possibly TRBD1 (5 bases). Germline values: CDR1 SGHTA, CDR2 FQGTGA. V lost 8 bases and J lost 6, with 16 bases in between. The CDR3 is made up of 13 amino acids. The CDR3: CASGLRGTDGYTF. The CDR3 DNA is TGTGCCAGCGGGTTGAGGGGAACTGATGGCTACACCTTC.